This passage covers 28 T cell receptor beta chains from one sample sequenced in a study of read filtering for tumor transcriptome and immune sequencing. This library used about 360 ng RNA and molecular barcoded adaptors spanning alpha/delta and beta/gamma chains. Via MiXCR, TCRdb re-called the reads, giving one row per CDR3 protein. The profile shows approximately 150,000 distinct CDR3 sequences, approximately 13% of them singletons. Sequencing was performed on a population of CD138-negative cells sorted from bone marrow. All receptors come from a donor at least 40 years old with multiple myeloma.

This clonotype was observed many times. This chain uses TRBV11-2 with TRBJ1-4, with D unresolved. The germline V gene has CDR1 SGHAT and CDR2 FQNNGV. V was shortened by 5 bases and J by 0 bases, with 7 bases between the two germline ends. The CDR3 loop spans 14 amino acids. CDR3 DNA sequence: TGTGCCAGCAGCCGTATTCCAACTAATGAAAAACTGTTTTTT. Its translation: CASSRIPTNEKLFF.

This clonotype was observed a few times. Given a much more abundant clone one base away, this may be a read error. The rearrangement joins TRBV14 to TRBJ2-3; D might be TRBD1 (6 bases). Trimming pared 0 bases from V and 3 bases from J, leaving 16 bases between. Germline V lookup: CDR1 SGHDN, CDR2 FVKESK. The CDR3 contains 17 residues. The CDR3, as DNA: TGTGCCAGCAGCCAAGATAGTACAGGGATGTGGACAGATACGCAGTATTTT. It is translated as CASSQDSTGMWTDTQYF. Full variable domain (outside the CDR3, taken from reference TRBV14 and TRBJ2-3): EAGVTQFPSHSVIEKGQTVTLRCDPISGHDNLYWYRRVMGKEIKFLLHFVKESKQDESGMPNNRFLAERTGGTYSTLKVQPAELEDSGVYFCASSQDSTGMWTDTQYFGPGTRLTVL.

This clonotype has a count of ten or more. The J gene is TRBJ1-6, the V gene TRBV9, with D tentatively TRBD1 (5 bases). Trimming shortened V by 7 bases and J by 9 bases, and 20 bases separated the two germline ends. CDR3 size: 15 residues. Germline V gene sequence: CDR1 SGDLS, CDR2 YYNGEE. The CDR3 DNA follows: TGTGCCAGCCGTGCTACCTCGGGGGGAAGTTCACCCCTCCACTTT. Translated, it gives CASRATSGGSSPLHF.

This clonotype was observed at least ten times. The V and J genes are TRBV7-3 and TRBJ2-6; 7 nucleotides align to TRBD2. Germline CDR1 and CDR2: SGHTA and FQGTGA. The CDR3 is 17 amino acids. The J segment lost 2 bases and the V segment lost 1 base, leaving 5 bases of the junction unmatched. CDR3 DNA sequence: TGTGCCAGCAGCTTAAGGGGAGGGCCCGCTGGGGCCAACGTCCTGACTTTC. It translates to CASSLRGGPAGANVLTF.

The sample holds many counts of this clonotype. J is TRBJ2-1 and V is TRBV2; D not certain. V lost 3 bases to trimming and J lost 3 bases, with 15 bases between them. The CDR3 sequence is 16 residues long. Germline CDR1 is SNHLY and CDR2 is FYNNEI. CDR3 coding DNA: TGTGCCAGCAGTGACCTTGACCTAATTATCTACAATGAGCAGTTCTTC. This gives the protein CASSDLDLIIYNEQFF.

This clonotype was detected a few times. At one end, the junction sequence differs from germline, possibly due to a read error. The V and J genes are TRBV7-2 and TRBJ2-1; 8 bases align to TRBD2. This CDR3 is built from 18 residues. CDR1 and CDR2 from the germline V gene are SGHTA and FQGNSA. The CDR3: CACSLVASGFSSYNEQFF. As DNA, the CDR3 is TGTGCCTGCAGCCTAGTGGCTAGCGGGTTCAGTTCGTACAATGAGCAGTTCTTC.

About this clonotype: One base away lies a much larger clone, so this may be a sequencing read error. The chain carries TRBV20-1 and TRBJ1-2, with D perhaps matching TRBD1 (5 bases). V was cut by 5 bases and J by 6 bases, with 10 bases left in between. In germline, CDR1 is DFQATT, CDR2 SNEGSKA (reference sequence). This CDR3 is built from 11 residues. CDR3 sequence reads: CSAPARDGYTF. The CDR3 DNA reads as TGCAGTGCTCCTGCCAGGGATGGCTACACCTTC.

This clonotype was found many times. The chain combines TRBV20-1 with TRBJ2-1; 7 nucleotides align to TRBD2. From germline, CDR1 is DFQATT and CDR2 SNEGSKA (reference sequence). There are 10 residues in the CDR3. V lost 5 bases, J lost 9 bases, and 1 base stayed unmatched. The CDR3 DNA sequence: TGCAGTGCTCCGGGGGGTGAGCAGTTCTTC. Translated, it gives CSAPGGEQFF.

Comment on this clonotype: This may come from a read error, since a much larger clone is one base off. The chain couples TRBV12-5 to TRBJ1-5, with D unresolved. This CDR3 has 13 amino acids. Germline loops: CDR1 LGHNT, CDR2 FRNRAP. The CDR3, as DNA: TGTGCTAGTGGTTTGGCCGGGAATCAGCCCCGGCATTTT. Translation: CASGLAGNQPRHF.

Points on this clonotype: A read error may explain this, as a much larger clone is one base away. V and J are TRBV20-1 and TRBJ2-1; 7 nucleotides align to TRBD2. The CDR3 loop spans 11 amino acids. Germline CDR1 is DFQATT and CDR2 is SNEGSKA (reference sequence). CDR3 DNA: TGCAGTGCCCAGCGGGGAAATGGGCAGTTCTTC. Residues: CSAQRGNGQFF.

This clonotype has at least ten counts. The chain joins TRBV7-8 to TRBJ2-1; D tentatively fits TRBD1 or TRBD2 (5 bases each). This CDR3 comprises 13 residues. Trimming stripped 1 base from V and 9 bases from J, with 10 bases between. CDR1 is SGHVS, CDR2 FQNEAQ, per germline. The CDR3 DNA reads as TGTGCCAGCAGCTTAGACCCAGGGACTGAGCAGTTCTTC. The encoded protein is CASSLDPGTEQFF.

This clonotype has ten or more counts. J is TRBJ1-1 and V is TRBV12-5; D remains unclear. The CDR3 covers 15 residues. Germline loops: CDR1 LGHNT, CDR2 FRNRAP. Trimming removed 5 bases at V and 0 bases at J, with 13 bases between. CDR3 nucleotide sequence: TGTGCTAGTGGTCCCCGTGGGGAGCTGAACACTGAAGCTTTCTTT. This codes for CASGPRGELNTEAFF.

Points on this clonotype: With a much larger clone just one base away, this may be a read error. This chain links TRBV6-1 with TRBJ2-3; TRBD2 matches 8 bases. CDR1 MNHNS and CDR2 SASEGT come from the germline V gene. The CDR3 spans 15 residues. V shed 4 bases, J shed 0 bases, and the junction held 3 bases outside the gene matches. The CDR3 nucleotides are TGTGCCAGCAGTGGACTAGCGAGAAGCACAGATACGCAGTATTTT. This codes for CASSGLARSTDTQYF.

This clonotype has at least ten counts. The chain employs TRBV29-1 and TRBJ1-1; D unclear. The CDR3 spans 12 residues. Between the trimmed V and J ends, which lost 3 bases and 1 base, there was a span of 6 bases. Germline CDR1 and CDR2: SQVTM and ANQGSEA. CDR3: CSVDYTNTEAFF. CDR3 DNA: TGCAGCGTTGATTACACGAACACTGAAGCTTTCTTT.

This clonotype has a count of ten or more. V is TRBV20-1 and J is TRBJ2-1, with D possibly TRBD1 on 5 matching bases. The CDR3 is 15 amino acids. V lost 0 bases to trimming and J lost 4 bases, with 13 bases between them. Per germline, CDR1 DFQATT and CDR2 SNEGSKA (reference sequence). The CDR3, as DNA: TGCAGTGCTAGAGATTCAGGGCTAGGTTACAATGAGCAGTTCTTC. Residues: CSARDSGLGYNEQFF.

The rearrangement joins TRBV11-2 to TRBJ2-2; D might be TRBD1 (6 bases). The CDR3 extends over 15 amino acids. V was shortened by 6 bases and J by 6 bases, with 17 bases between the two germline ends. CDR1 and CDR2 (germline): SGHAT, FQNNGV. Here the CDR3 DNA reads TGTGCCAGCAGTCTCCAGGACAGCGTATCCGGGGAGCTGTTTTTT. Encoded protein: CASSLQDSVSGELFF.

The chain recombines TRBV14 with TRBJ2-5; TRBD1 matches 8 bases. CDR1 SGHDN and CDR2 FVKESK come from the germline V gene. The V segment lost 1 base and the J segment 3 bases; nucleotides outside the gene matches: 4. The CDR3 runs 15 residues. The CDR3 DNA sequence: TGTGCCAGCAGCCAAGTACGGACAGGGAAAGAGACCCAGTACTTC. Protein product: CASSQVRTGKETQYF.

This clonotype appeared many times. The chain couples TRBV5-5 to TRBJ1-5, with 8 bases identical to TRBD1. The germline V gene encodes CDR1 SGHKS and CDR2 YYEKEE (reference sequence). The CDR3 runs to 15 residues. With V trimmed by 2 bases and J by 5 bases, 6 bases remained unmatched. The CDR3 DNA reads as TGTGCCAGCAGCTTTAAGGACAGGGAGGATCAGCCCCAGCATTTT. The encoded protein is CASSFKDREDQPQHF.

This clonotype was seen repeatedly, ten times or more. The chain carries TRBV20-1 and TRBJ2-7; TRBD1 matches 9 bases. Trimming at V came to 3 bases and at J to 3 bases, leaving 12 bases not matched to a gene. CDR1 is DFQATT and CDR2 is SNEGSKA in the germline V gene (reference sequence). The CDR3 has 16 amino acids. The CDR3 protein is CSASFPGQGFGYEQYF. The CDR3 bases are TGCAGTGCTAGCTTTCCGGGACAGGGATTTGGCTACGAGCAGTACTTC.

The sample holds many counts of this clonotype. The rearrangement uses TRBV10-3 and TRBJ2-5, with 9 bases that match TRBD2. The V gene's germline CDR1 is ENHRY and CDR2 SYGVKD. CDR3 length: 15 residues. Trimming removed 7 bases from V and 3 bases from J; junction bases left unmatched: 9. The CDR3 spells CAIMAAAGGEETQYF. DNA of the CDR3: TGTGCCATCATGGCAGCAGCGGGAGGAGAAGAGACCCAGTACTTC.

Only a few counts were recorded for this clonotype. The chain is built from TRBV30 and TRBJ2-7; possible D gene TRBD1, 6 bases. CDR1 GTSNPN and CDR2 SVGIG come from the germline V gene (reference sequence). The CDR3 totals 13 residues. V was shortened by 0 bases and J by 2 bases, with 8 bases between the two germline ends. CDR3 DNA: TGTGCCTGGAGTGTCAACAGGGCCTACGAGCAGTACTTC. Residues: CAWSVNRAYEQYF.

This clonotype occurred a few times. The V gene is TRBV4-2, the J gene TRBJ2-3, with 7 nucleotides matching TRBD2. Germline V CDR1 and CDR2: LGHNA, YNFKEQ. The CDR3 extends over 17 amino acids. V dropped 0 bases and J dropped 5; count of bases not matched to a gene: 11. The CDR3 spells CASSQEISGKPGDTQYF. The CDR3 DNA is TGTGCCAGCAGCCAAGAGATAAGCGGGAAACCGGGAGATACGCAGTATTTT.

This clonotype was recorded many times. This chain uses TRBV29-1 with TRBJ2-1, with D perhaps matching TRBD2 (7 bases). The CDR3 runs 14 residues. Trimming took off 7 bases at V and 6 bases at J, with 19 bases between the two ends. Germline V gene lookup returns CDR1 SQVTM and CDR2 ANQGSEA. The CDR3 nucleotides are TGCAGCGCTGGGGGGGGGCGCCAGGGCAATGAGCAGTTCTTC. Protein: CSAGGGRQGNEQFF.

This clonotype has ten or more counts. V is TRBV2 and J is TRBJ1-1; D gene unclear. The CDR3 loop spans 13 amino acids. Trimming took 6 bases from V and 4 from J, leaving 12 bases between them. Per germline, CDR1 SNHLY and CDR2 FYNNEI. The CDR3 sequence: CASRGLRLTEAFF. CDR3 nucleotides: TGTGCCAGCAGAGGCTTAAGGCTCACTGAAGCTTTCTTT.

This clonotype was picked up many times. This rearrangement joins TRBV11-2 to TRBJ2-3, with 7 bases aligning to TRBD2. The CDR3 is made up of 19 amino acids. CDR1 is SGHAT, CDR2 FQNNGV, per germline. Trimming at V came to 5 bases and at J to 2 bases, leaving 19 bases not matched to a gene. CDR3 nucleotides: TGTGCCAGCAGCCCACTGGGGAGGCGGGGAGGGAGGCCCACAGATACGCAGTATTTT. This encodes CASSPLGRRGGRPTDTQYF.

This clonotype appeared many times. V usage is TRBV12-3 or TRBV12-4 and J usage is TRBJ2-5, with unresolved D. Trimming removed 1 base at V and 5 bases at J, with 11 bases between. CDR3 length: 14 amino acids. Here the CDR3 DNA reads TGTGCCAGCAGTTTAGTTAGTTTCAGGGAGACCCAGTACTTC. Protein sequence: CASSLVSFRETQYF.

The table lists this clonotype with many counts. The V call is TRBV20-1, the J call TRBJ1-1; D unresolved. Germline V lookup: CDR1 DFQATT, CDR2 SNEGSKA (reference sequence). V was shortened by 7 bases and J by 11 bases, with 11 bases between the two germline ends. This CDR3 has 9 residues. DNA of the CDR3: TGCAGTGTTGGGTATTTGGCTTTCTTT. Its protein is CSVGYLAFF.

This clonotype has at least ten counts. The J gene is TRBJ2-1, the V gene TRBV5-1; no reliable D call. This CDR3 is 15 amino acids long. Germline assignment: CDR1 SGHRS and CDR2 YFSETQ. The germline V and J ends were trimmed by 0 bases and 8 bases, with 15 bases remaining between them. CDR3: CASSLEHPPFDEQFF. In DNA, the CDR3 is TGCGCCAGCAGCTTGGAACACCCCCCCTTCGATGAGCAGTTCTTC.